These T cell receptor beta chains were read from a single sample in a study of technical replicates of blood from a handful of donors. This table comes from immunoSEQ multiplex PCR, and its TCRdb copy is limited to in-frame clones, with some not included. The sample has roughly 70,000 clones, roughly 92% seen once. Sample: PBMCs. The receptors shown here come from a human donor in good health. Some clones in this sample may be carry-over from other donors' samples. CDR3s include the opening cysteine and the closing phenylalanine or tryptophan. Each record gives: V gene, clone size, CDR3 protein. Not all rows give a size; the values are once, few, many and, for expanded clones, a class.

V: TRBV18; size: .; CDR3: CASSPRSGDYGYTF
V: TRBV25-1; size: .; CDR3: CASSAPWHYGYTF
V: TRBV7-9; size: .; CDR3: CASSLQGQGNEKLFF
V: TRBV5-1; size: .; CDR3: CASSLLRARNTEAFF
V: TRBV5-1; size: .; CDR3: CASSLKLGLAYEQYF
V: TRBV5-6; size: .; CDR3: CASSFEVNPGNTIYF
V: TRBV7-2; size: .; CDR3: CATWEGGTGNTIYF
V: TRBV10-3; size: once; CDR3: CAITATSGAYEQYF
V: TRBV29-1; size: .; CDR3: CSVRTNTYEQYF
V: TRBV9; size: .; CDR3: CASSVGLAGGRYNEQFF
V: TRBV11-2; size: .; CDR3: CASSLGIRQGVNYGYTF
V: TRBV7-9; size: .; CDR3: CASSPREGQTNEKLFF
V: TRBV29-1; size: .; CDR3: CSVFDRTLANYGYTF
V: TRBV4-2; size: .; CDR3: CASSQEGVNTEAFF
V: TRBV5-1; size: .; CDR3: CASRKDSQGGYGYTF
V: TRBV6-6; size: .; CDR3: CASSKQGSYNSPLHF
V: TRBV4-3; size: .; CDR3: CASSQAGLAGVGTGELFF
V: TRBV10-3; size: .; CDR3: CAISESQRGDTEAFF
V: TRBV10-2; size: .; CDR3: CASSEFNSNQPQHF
V: TRBV7-3; size: .; CDR3: CASSPEAGRAHEQYF
V: TRBV6-5; size: .; CDR3: CASSSGDWLIEQYF
V: TRBV19; size: .; CDR3: CASSISGFRDYGYTF
V: TRBV27; size: .; CDR3: CASSLGPINYEQYF
V: TRBV6-5; size: .; CDR3: CASSLTSDPGYEQYF
V: TRBV21-1; size: once; CDR3: CASSKAGLAGYEQYF
V: TRBV2; size: .; CDR3: CASSPAQGASVLETQYF
V: TRBV18; size: .; CDR3: CASSPRVAGSSTYNEQFF